A selection of T cell receptor beta chains follows, all from one sample in a study of blood T cell repertoires in COVID-19. TCRdb keeps only in-frame clones here, not all; method: immunoSEQ multiplex PCR. The sample records approximately 210,000 clones, roughly 94% being singletons. Source material: peripheral blood. The receptors derive from a man aged 25-40 years with COVID-19, enrolled during active disease. CDR3s include the opening cysteine and the closing phenylalanine or tryptophan. A D gene is named only where the DNA matches it firmly. Rows give clone size only sometimes, using once, few, many, or a class for an expanded clone.

v_call	clone_size	d_call	j_call	cdr3_aa	cdr3_nt
TRBV27	NA	TRBD1	TRBJ2-2	CASSLSGQSTGELFF	TGTGCCAGCAGTTTATCGGGACAGAGCACCGGGGAGCTGTTTTTT
TRBV5-4	NA	NA	TRBJ1-2	CASSLEATGWGGYTF	TGTGCCAGCAGCTTGGAGGCTACAGGGTGGGGTGGCTACACCTTC
TRBV29-1	NA	TRBD1	TRBJ1-3	CSGGTVGNTIYF	TGCAGCGGAGGGACAGTCGGAAACACCATATATTTT
TRBV24-1	few	TRBD2	TRBJ2-3	CATSDSTFGRGETTQYF	TGTGCCACCAGTGATTCTACATTTGGGCGGGGGGAGACTACGCAGTATTTT
TRBV27	NA	NA	TRBJ1-2	CATRTEKNYGYTF	TGTGCCACCCGAACGGAGAAAAACTATGGCTACACCTTC
TRBV27	NA	TRBD1	TRBJ1-1	CASSLSIAGQGRAFF	TGCGCCAGCAGTTTATCGATTGCGGGACAGGGTAGAGCTTTCTTT
TRBV3-1/TRBV3-2	NA	TRBD2	TRBJ2-1	CASSQDWPKRGGEQFF	TGTGCCAGCAGCCAAGATTGGCCTAAGCGGGGTGGGGAGCAGTTCTTC
TRBV5-6	NA	TRBD1	TRBJ1-2	CASSTGTAYGYTF	TGTGCCAGCAGCACCGGGACAGCCTATGGCTACACCTTC
TRBV6-5	NA	TRBD1	TRBJ1-2	CASSQGVDGYTF	TGTGCCAGCAGTCAGGGGGTCGATGGCTACACCTTC
TRBV7-3	NA	TRBD1	TRBJ2-3	CASSLSPDRAVDTQYF	TGTGCCAGCAGCTTATCCCCGGACAGGGCTGTAGATACGCAGTATTTT
TRBV6-4	NA	NA	TRBJ2-1	CASPTRGEQFF	TGTGCCAGCCCTACGCGGGGTGAGCAGTTCTTC
TRBV5-4	NA	TRBD1	TRBJ2-7	CASSFQGQAYEQYF	TGTGCCAGCAGCTTTCAAGGACAGGCCTACGAGCAGTACTTC
TRBV10-3	NA	NA	TRBJ1-6	CAISESTLQNNSPLHF	TGTGCCATCAGTGAGTCGACTCTCCAGAATAATTCACCCCTCCACTTT
TRBV19	NA	NA	TRBJ2-1	CASSPSDSFSYNEQFF	TGTGCCAGTAGTCCCTCGGACTCTTTCTCCTACAATGAGCAGTTCTTC
TRBV5-1	NA	TRBD1	TRBJ1-2	CASSPDRAGAYTF	TGCGCCAGCAGCCCGGACAGGGCAGGAGCCTACACCTTC
TRBV7-9	once	NA	TRBJ2-2	CASSTGTGELFF	TGTGCCAGCAGCACGGGGACCGGGGAGCTGTTTTTT
TRBV5-3	NA	TRBD2	TRBJ2-7	CARSSPLTSGGGYEQYF	TGTGCCAGAAGCTCCCCCTTGACTAGCGGGGGGGGGTACGAGCAGTACTTC
TRBV5-1	once	NA	TRBJ1-2	CASSLESETPYGYTF	TGCGCCAGCAGCTTGGAGTCAGAAACGCCCTATGGCTACACCTTC
TRBV5-5	NA	TRBD2	TRBJ2-2	CASSPSRAGGPGTGELFF	TGTGCCAGCAGCCCCTCGAGGGCGGGGGGGCCGGGCACCGGGGAGCTGTTTTTT
TRBV2	NA	TRBD2	TRBJ2-7	CASGRVGDDSYEQYF	TGTGCCAGCGGGAGGGTGGGGGACGACTCCTACGAGCAGTACTTC
TRBV5-1	NA	TRBD1	TRBJ2-1	CASSFTTGAGNEQFF	TGCGCCAGCAGCTTTACTACAGGGGCGGGCAATGAGCAGTTCTTC
TRBV27	once	NA	TRBJ2-7	CASSLDQGLPPYEQYF	TGTGCCAGCAGTTTAGATCAGGGGCTCCCTCCCTACGAGCAGTACTTC
TRBV9	NA	TRBD1	TRBJ1-3	CASSIHGTGNGNTIYF	TGTGCCAGCAGCATCCACGGGACAGGGAACGGAAACACCATATATTTT
TRBV19	once	TRBD1	TRBJ1-2	CASSTRQGQANYGYTF	TGTGCCAGTAGTACCCGACAGGGACAAGCTAACTATGGCTACACCTTC
TRBV7-9	NA	NA	TRBJ1-4	CASSLTGVGEKLFF	TGTGCCAGCAGCCTAACGGGTGTGGGTGAAAAACTGTTTTTT
TRBV19	few	NA	TRBJ1-5	CASTRTEGQPQHF	TGTGCCAGTACCAGGACAGAGGGTCAGCCCCAGCATTTT
TRBV12-3/TRBV12-4	NA	NA	TRBJ1-1	CASSPVNTEAFF	TGTGCCAGCAGTCCAGTGAACACTGAAGCTTTCTTT
TRBV10-2	NA	TRBD1	TRBJ1-3	CASDPGGTGGNTIYF	TGCGCCAGCGACCCAGGGGGGACAGGCGGAAACACCATATATTTT
TRBV27	NA	TRBD1	TRBJ1-2	CASSLRSGQGKYGYTF	TGTGCCAGCAGTTTAAGGTCGGGACAGGGAAAATATGGCTACACCTTC
TRBV19	NA	TRBD2	TRBJ2-7	CASSDPRGATYEQYF	TGTGCCAGTAGTGACCCGCGGGGGGCGACCTACGAGCAGTACTTC
TRBV5-1	NA	TRBD1	TRBJ1-2	CASSPGDRGRWDYGYTF	TGCGCCAGCAGCCCTGGGGACAGGGGGCGCTGGGACTATGGCTACACCTTC
TRBV4-1	NA	NA	TRBJ2-5	CASSQFGGETQYF	TGCGCCAGCAGCCAATTCGGCGGTGAGACCCAGTACTTC
TRBV5-5	NA	NA	TRBJ1-6	CASSGGDVDNSPLHF	TGTGCCAGCAGCGGGGGGGACGTGGACAATTCACCCCTCCACTTT
TRBV6-4	NA	NA	TRBJ2-1	CASSDSEGGSYNEQFF	TGTGCCAGCAGTGACTCGGAGGGGGGGTCCTACAATGAGCAGTTCTTC
TRBV21-1	NA	NA	TRBJ2-1	CASSKVGYRGLTYNEQFF	TGTGCCAGCAGCAAGGTCGGCTACAGGGGGCTGACCTACAATGAGCAGTTCTTC
TRBV6-5	NA	TRBD2	TRBJ2-7	CASSLGASGSYEQYF	TGTGCCAGCAGCCTTGGGGCTAGCGGATCGTACGAGCAGTACTTC
TRBV6-6	NA	NA	TRBJ2-2	CASSYVERNTGELFF	TGTGCCAGCAGTTATGTAGAACGGAACACCGGGGAGCTGTTTTTT
TRBV18	NA	TRBD2	TRBJ2-1	CASSPNLQRGSGDEQFF	TGTGCCAGCTCACCAAACCTTCAGCGGGGGAGCGGAGATGAGCAGTTCTTC
TRBV19	NA	NA	TRBJ1-6	CASSIAGPGVSPLHF	TGTGCCAGTAGTATAGCGGGGCCGGGGGTTTCACCCCTCCACTTT
TRBV19	once	TRBD1	TRBJ1-2	CASSRDRGEYGYTF	TGTGCCAGTAGTCGGGACAGGGGGGAGTATGGCTACACCTTC
TRBV19	NA	NA	TRBJ2-3	CASSISGRFPPYTDTQYF	TGTGCCAGTAGTATTTCGGGTCGGTTTCCACCCTACACAGATACGCAGTATTTT
TRBV6-1	NA	TRBD2	TRBJ2-7	CASSVPEGLAGLSSYEQYF	TGTGCCAGCAGTGTTCCGGAGGGCCTAGCGGGATTAAGCTCCTACGAGCAGTACTTC
TRBV7-2	NA	NA	TRBJ1-5	CASSLERQSNQPQHF	TGTGCCAGCAGCTTAGAGAGGCAGTCAAATCAGCCCCAGCATTTT
TRBV7-3	NA	TRBD1	TRBJ1-1	CASSRDRDTEAFF	TGTGCCAGCAGCCGGGACAGGGACACTGAAGCTTTCTTT